This T cell receptor beta chain appears in the sequencing data of a study of molecular identifiers for immune sequencing clone quantification. This clonotype was seen a few times. One entry per CDR3 protein results from TCRdb running MiXCR on the PCR reads. The table records about half a million distinct CDR3 sequences, about 25% of them present only once. Sequencing input: naive CD8+ T cells from blood, with Jurkat cell RNA spiked in. Subset here: FACS-sorted CD8+CD4-CCR7+CD45RA+ naive T cells. The TCR sequence derives from a human donor in good health. Some libraries in this study had Jurkat cell RNA spiked in.

In DNA form, the CDR3 reads TGTGCCAGCAGCTTGGTGGCGGGACAGGGGATCACTGAAGCTTTCTTT. It yields the protein CASSLVAGQGITEAFF. V is TRBV5-6 and J is TRBJ1-1; TRBD1 matches at 10 bases. Unmatched junction bases numbered 6, after V lost 0 bases and J lost 4 bases. Germline lookup yields CDR1 SGHDT and CDR2 YYEEEE. The CDR3 is 16 residues long.